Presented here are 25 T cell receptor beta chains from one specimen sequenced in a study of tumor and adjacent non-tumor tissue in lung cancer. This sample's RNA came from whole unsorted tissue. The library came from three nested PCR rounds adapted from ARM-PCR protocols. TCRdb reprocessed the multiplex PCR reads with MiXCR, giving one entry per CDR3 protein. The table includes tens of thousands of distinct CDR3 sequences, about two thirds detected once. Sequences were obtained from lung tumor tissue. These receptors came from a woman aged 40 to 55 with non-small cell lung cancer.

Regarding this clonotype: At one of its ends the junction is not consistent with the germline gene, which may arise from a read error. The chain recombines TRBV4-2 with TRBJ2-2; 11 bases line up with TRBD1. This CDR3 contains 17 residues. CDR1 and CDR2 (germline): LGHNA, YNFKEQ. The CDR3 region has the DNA TGTGCCAGTAGCCAAGAAAGGATAGGACAGGGGGCCGGGGAGCAGTTTTTT. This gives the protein CASSQERIGQGAGEQFF.

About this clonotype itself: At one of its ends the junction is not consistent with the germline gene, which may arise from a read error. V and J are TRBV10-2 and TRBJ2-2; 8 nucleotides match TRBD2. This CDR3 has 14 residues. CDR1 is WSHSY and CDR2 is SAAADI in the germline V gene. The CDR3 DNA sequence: TGCACCAGCAACCGGGAGGGTCTGAGCGGGGAGCTGTTTTTT. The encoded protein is CTSNREGLSGELFF.

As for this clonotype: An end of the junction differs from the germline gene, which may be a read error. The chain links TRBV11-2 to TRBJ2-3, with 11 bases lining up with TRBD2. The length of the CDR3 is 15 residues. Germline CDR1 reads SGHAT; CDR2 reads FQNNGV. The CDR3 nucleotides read TGTACCAGCAGCTTAGGGACTAGCGGAACCGATACGCAGTATTTT. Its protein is CTSSLGTSGTDTQYF.

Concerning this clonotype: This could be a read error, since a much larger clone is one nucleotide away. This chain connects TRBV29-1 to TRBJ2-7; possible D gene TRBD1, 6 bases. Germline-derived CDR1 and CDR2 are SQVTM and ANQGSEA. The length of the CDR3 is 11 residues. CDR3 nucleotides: TGCAGCGGCGCTAGGGGGTGGGAGCATTACTTC. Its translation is CSGARGWEHYF.

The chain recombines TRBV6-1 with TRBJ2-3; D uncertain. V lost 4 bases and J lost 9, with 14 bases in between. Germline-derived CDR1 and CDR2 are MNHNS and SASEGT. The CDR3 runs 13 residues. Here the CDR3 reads CASSGPPLETQYF. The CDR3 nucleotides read TGTGCCAGCAGTGGGCCCCCTCTTGAAACGCAGTATTTT.

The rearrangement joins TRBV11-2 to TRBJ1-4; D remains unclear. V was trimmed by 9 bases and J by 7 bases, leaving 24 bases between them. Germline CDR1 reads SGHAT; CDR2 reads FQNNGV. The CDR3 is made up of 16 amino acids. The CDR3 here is CASSQIVTRRTEKLFF. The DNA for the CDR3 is TGTGCCAGTAGTCAAATAGTTACCCGGAGGACTGAAAAACTGTTTTTT.

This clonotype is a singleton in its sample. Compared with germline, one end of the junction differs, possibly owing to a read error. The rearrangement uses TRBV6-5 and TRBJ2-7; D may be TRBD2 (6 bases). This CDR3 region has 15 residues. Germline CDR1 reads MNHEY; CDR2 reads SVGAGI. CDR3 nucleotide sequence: TGTGTCAGCGGTTACTCGACTAGTGGGTACTACGAGCAGTACTTC. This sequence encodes CVSGYSTSGYYEQYF.

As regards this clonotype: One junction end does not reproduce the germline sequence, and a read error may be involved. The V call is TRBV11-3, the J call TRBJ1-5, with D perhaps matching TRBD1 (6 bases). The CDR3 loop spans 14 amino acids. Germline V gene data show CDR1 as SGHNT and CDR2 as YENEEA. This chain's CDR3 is CTSNFTQGGQAQHF. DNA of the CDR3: TGTACCAGCAACTTTACACAGGGTGGTCAGGCCCAACATTTT.

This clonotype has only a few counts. The CDR3 sequence is CSARNQGGEADTQYF. The CDR3 DNA reads as TGCAGTGCTAGAAATCAGGGAGGGGAGGCAGATACGCAGTATTTT. The chain links TRBV20-1 to TRBJ2-3; TRBD2 matches 7 bases. Germline assignment: CDR1 DFQATT and CDR2 SNEGSKA (reference sequence). The CDR3 consists of 15 residues. The junction had 9 bases not matched to a gene; V was cut back by 2 bases and J by 4 bases.

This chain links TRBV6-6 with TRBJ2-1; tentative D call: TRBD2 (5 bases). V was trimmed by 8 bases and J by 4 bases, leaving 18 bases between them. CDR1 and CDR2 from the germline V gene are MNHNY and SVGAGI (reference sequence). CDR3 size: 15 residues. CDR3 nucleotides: TGTGCCAGCGGTAAAGCGGTGGACTCATACAATGAGCAGTTCTTC. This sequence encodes CASGKAVDSYNEQFF.

CDR3 in amino acids: CASSMGQRRVNYGYTF. CDR3 nucleotides: TGTGCCAGCAGCATGGGACAGAGGAGGGTGAACTATGGCTACACCTTC. The chain joins TRBV6-6 to TRBJ1-2, with TRBD1 matching 7 bases. The CDR3 is made up of 16 amino acids. Per the germline V gene, CDR1 is MNHNY and CDR2 is SVGAGI (reference sequence). Unmatched junction bases numbered 12, after V lost 6 bases and J lost 2 bases.

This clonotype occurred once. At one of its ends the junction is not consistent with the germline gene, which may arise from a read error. The CDR3 reads CVSSYSWRGPSTF. The CDR3 region has the DNA TGTGTCAGCAGTTACTCGTGGCGGGGGCCTAGCACCTTC. The gene calls are TRBV6-5 and TRBJ1-2, with D tentatively TRBD1 (6 bases). The CDR3 has 13 amino acids. Germline lookup yields CDR1 MNHEY and CDR2 SVGAGI.

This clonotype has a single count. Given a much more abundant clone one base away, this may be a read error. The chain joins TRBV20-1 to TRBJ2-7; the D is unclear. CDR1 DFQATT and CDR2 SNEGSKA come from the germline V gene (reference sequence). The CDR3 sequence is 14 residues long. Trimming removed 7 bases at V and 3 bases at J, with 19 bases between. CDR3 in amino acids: CSVNLTDPNYEQYF. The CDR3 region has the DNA TGCAGTGTTAACCTAACGGACCCCAACTACGAGCAGTACTTC.

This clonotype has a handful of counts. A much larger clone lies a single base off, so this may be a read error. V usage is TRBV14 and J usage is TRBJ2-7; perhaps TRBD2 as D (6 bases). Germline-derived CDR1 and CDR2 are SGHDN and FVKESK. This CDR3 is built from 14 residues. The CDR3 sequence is CVSSNRRGSSEQYF. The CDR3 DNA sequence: TGTGTCAGCAGCAACAGACGGGGGTCTTCCGAGCAGTACTTC.

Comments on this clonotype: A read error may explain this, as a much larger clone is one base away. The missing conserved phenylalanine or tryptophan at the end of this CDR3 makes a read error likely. The CDR3 sequence: CASRPGTGDSPLHL. In DNA, the CDR3 is TGTGCCAGCAGACCCGGGACAGGGGATTCACCCCTCCACCTT. This sequence joins TRBV5-4 and TRBJ1-6; 10 nucleotides agree with TRBD1. J gave up 8 bases and V 5 bases, and 4 bases lay outside the gene matches. Germline V gene data show CDR1 as SGHNT and CDR2 as YYREEE (reference sequence). The CDR3 totals 14 residues.

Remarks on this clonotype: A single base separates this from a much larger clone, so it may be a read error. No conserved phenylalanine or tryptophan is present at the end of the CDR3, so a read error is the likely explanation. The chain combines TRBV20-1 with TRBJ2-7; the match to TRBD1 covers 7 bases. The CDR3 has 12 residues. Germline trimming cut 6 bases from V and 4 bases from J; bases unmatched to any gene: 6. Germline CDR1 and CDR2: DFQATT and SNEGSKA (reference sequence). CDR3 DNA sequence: TGCAGTGCGACCGACAGGGCGTACGAGCAGTACCTC. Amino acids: CSATDRAYEQYL.

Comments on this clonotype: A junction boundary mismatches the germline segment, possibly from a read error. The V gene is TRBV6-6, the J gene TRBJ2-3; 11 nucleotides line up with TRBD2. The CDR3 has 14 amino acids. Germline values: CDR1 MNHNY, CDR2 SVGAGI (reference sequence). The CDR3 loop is CTSMPSGGRDTQYF. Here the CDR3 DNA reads TGTACCAGCATGCCTAGCGGGGGGAGGGATACGCAGTATTTT.

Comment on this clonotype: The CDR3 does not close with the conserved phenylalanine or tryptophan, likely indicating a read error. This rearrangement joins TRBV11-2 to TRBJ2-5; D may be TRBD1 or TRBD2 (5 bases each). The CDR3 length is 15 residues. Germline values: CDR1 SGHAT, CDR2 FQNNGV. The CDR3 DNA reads TGTGCCAGCGGCTTTTCCCTGGGACGGGGTGTGACCCAGTACTTG. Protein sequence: CASGFSLGRGVTQYL.

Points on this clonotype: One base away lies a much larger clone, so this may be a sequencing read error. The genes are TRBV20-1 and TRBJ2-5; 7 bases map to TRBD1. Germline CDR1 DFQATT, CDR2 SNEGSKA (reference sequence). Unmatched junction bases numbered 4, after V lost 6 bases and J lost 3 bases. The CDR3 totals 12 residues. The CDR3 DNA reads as TGCAGTGCCATGACAGGGAAAGAGACCCAGTACTTC. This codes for CSAMTGKETQYF.

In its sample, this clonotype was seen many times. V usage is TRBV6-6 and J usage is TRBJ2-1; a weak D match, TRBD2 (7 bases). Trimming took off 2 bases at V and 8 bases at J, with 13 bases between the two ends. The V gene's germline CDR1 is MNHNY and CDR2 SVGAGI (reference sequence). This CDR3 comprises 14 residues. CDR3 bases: TGTGCCAGCAGTTACCTTAGGGGGGGGGATGAGCAGTTCTTC. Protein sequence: CASSYLRGGDEQFF.

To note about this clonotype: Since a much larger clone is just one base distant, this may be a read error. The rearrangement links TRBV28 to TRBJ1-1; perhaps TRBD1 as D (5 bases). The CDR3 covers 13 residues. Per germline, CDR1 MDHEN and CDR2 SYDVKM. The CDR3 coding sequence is TGTACCAGCGGATGGGGGACGGACACTGAAGCTTTCTTT. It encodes CTSGWGTDTEAFF.

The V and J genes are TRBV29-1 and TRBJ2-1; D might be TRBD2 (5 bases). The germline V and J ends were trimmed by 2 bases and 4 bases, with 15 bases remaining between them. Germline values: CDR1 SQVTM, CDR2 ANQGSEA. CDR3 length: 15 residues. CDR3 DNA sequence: TGCAGCGTTGAATCTGACCTATCGGGGTACAATGAGCAGTTCTTC. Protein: CSVESDLSGYNEQFF.

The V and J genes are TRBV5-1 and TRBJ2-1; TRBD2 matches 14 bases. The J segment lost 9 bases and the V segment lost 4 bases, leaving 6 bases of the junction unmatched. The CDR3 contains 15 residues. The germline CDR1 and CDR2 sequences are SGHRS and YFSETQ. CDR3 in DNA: TGCGCCAGCAGCACCGGACTAGCGGGAGGTACTGAGCAGTTCTTC. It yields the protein CASSTGLAGGTEQFF.

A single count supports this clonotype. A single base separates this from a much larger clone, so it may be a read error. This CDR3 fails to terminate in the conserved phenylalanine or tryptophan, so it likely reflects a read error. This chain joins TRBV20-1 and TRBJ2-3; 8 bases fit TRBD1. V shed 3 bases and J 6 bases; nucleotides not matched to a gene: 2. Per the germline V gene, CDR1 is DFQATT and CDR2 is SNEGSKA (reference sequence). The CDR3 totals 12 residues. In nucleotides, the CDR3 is TGCAGTGCTAGGGACAGGGTTGATACGCAGTATTAT. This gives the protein CSARDRVDTQYY.

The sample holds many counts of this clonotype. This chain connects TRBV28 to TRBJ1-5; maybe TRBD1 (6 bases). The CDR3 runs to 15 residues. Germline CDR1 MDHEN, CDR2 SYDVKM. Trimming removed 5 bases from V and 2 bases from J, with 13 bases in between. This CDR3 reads CASSGGGGGNQPQHF. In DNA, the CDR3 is TGTGCCAGCAGTGGGGGAGGGGGAGGCAATCAGCCCCAGCATTTT.